This T cell receptor beta chain was recovered during a study of T cell responses to AZD1222 COVID-19 vaccine. Study-level findings and limits: Samples come after the peak T cell response, not at day 14. Spike-specific TCR breadth and depth rose after two AZD1222 doses. Baseline serostatus was positive in only six AZD1222 recipients.

The assay was immunoSEQ multiplex PCR, and TCRdb's table has in-frame clones only and misses some. The sample holds 150,000 or so clones; approximately 93% are singletons and the top ten take around 0.96%. Details on this clone: The target antigen is unknown.

Germline V gives CDR1 MNHNS, CDR2 SASEGT. CDR3 length: 15 amino acids. The V gene lost 0 bases and the J gene lost 1 base, with 10 bases spanning the gap. V gene TRBV6-1 combines with J gene TRBJ2-7; D remains unclear. The starting material was peripheral blood, obtained on day 0 of AZD1222 vaccination. The clonotype comes from an adult in good health. CDR3 region: CASSEALQGSYEQYF. The CDR3 DNA reads TGTGCCAGCAGTGAAGCGCTTCAAGGTTCCTACGAGCAGTACTTC.